Detailed here is one T cell receptor beta chain. V was clipped by 8 bases and J by 2 bases, with 16 bases between them. There are 15 residues in the CDR3. Germline V gives CDR1 SEHNR, CDR2 FQNEAQ (reference sequence). This specimen comes from a study of radiation and T cells in renal cell carcinoma. Study summary: Nephrectomy followed 15 Gy stereotactic body radiation by 4 weeks.

The table came from immunoSEQ multiplex PCR; TCRdb's copy has only in-frame clones and leaves some out. The sample holds some 150,000 clones; about 88% are singletons and the top ten take 12%. Time point of the sample: baseline pretreatment blood. The treatment denotes: 15 Gy SBRT to primary tumor, nephrectomy 4 weeks later. The chain couples TRBV7-9 to TRBJ2-1; TRBD1 or TRBD2 may be the D gene (5 bases each). This TCR derives from a woman aged 45-65 years with renal cell carcinoma. The sequencing here drew on blood, taken from a patient whose treatment included radiotherapy and nephrectomy. CDR3 bases: TGTGCCAGCGTTCCCCGGGACCAAACCTACAATGAGCAGTTCTTC. This encodes CASVPRDQTYNEQFF.